This TCR beta chain emerged from a study of blood T cell repertoires in COVID-19. In the study overall: Specimens from acute and convalescent COVID-19 originated in the United States, Italy and Spain. PBMCs, B-cell-depleted T cells, or T cells provided the cDNA or gDNA that made up the material.

Authors' analysis steps: By means of reference gene primer amplification, nucleated cell counts were estimated. Clones were read by immunoSEQ multiplex PCR, and TCRdb kept only the in-frame ones, dropping some. V and J calls and clone size are as listed in that table; D and trimming were resolved from the DNA. The data hold roughly 200,000 clones, with over 75% observed a single time. CDR1 and CDR2 from the germline V gene are KGHSH and LQKENI. V was trimmed by 0 bases and J by 5 bases, leaving 9 bases between them. This CDR3 comprises 14 residues. Sequencing was done on a sample of peripheral blood. This TCR was sampled from a woman aged 35 to 49 who had recovered from COVID-19. The chain is built from TRBV18 and TRBJ2-3; D might be TRBD1 (7 bases). The CDR3 is CASSPPRGEDTQYF. The CDR3 DNA follows: TGTGCCAGCTCACCACCCAGGGGGGAAGATACGCAGTATTTT.